These T cell receptor beta chains were read from a single sample in a study of early T cells in non-severe SARS-CoV-2 infection. TCRdb passed the 5' RACE reads through MiXCR, listing each CDR3 protein once. In the table there are about 100,000 distinct CDR3 sequences, roughly an eighth of which are singletons. Sample: whole blood. The receptors come from an adult who was a healthcare worker with PCR-confirmed SARS-CoV-2 infection or an uninfected control (not recorded which). CDR3s include the opening cysteine and the closing phenylalanine or tryptophan. The order of the fields is CDR3 protein, CDR3 DNA, J gene, clone size, V gene, D gene. A D gene is named only where the DNA matches it firmly. Expanded clones are given a class, and other clones once, few, many or no size at all.

CSVPTSPVFEQYF | TGCAGTGTTCCGACTAGCCCTGTCTTCGAGCAGTACTTC | TRBJ2-7 | few | TRBV20-1 | TRBD2
CSALLQGTGELFF | TGCAGTGCTCTACTCCAGGGCACCGGGGAGCTGTTTTTT | TRBJ2-2 | few | TRBV20-1 | NA
CASSPRRREGGNEQFF | TGTGCCAGCAGCCCCCGCCGACGGGAGGGGGGCAATGAGCAGTTCTTC | TRBJ2-1 | few | TRBV5-4 | TRBD2
CASSLEASIRSYNEQFF | TGTGCCAGCAGCCTCGAGGCTAGCATTCGCTCCTACAATGAGCAGTTCTTC | TRBJ2-1 | many | TRBV5-5 | NA
CASSPRQGAYNEQFF | TGTGCCAGCAGCCCTCGCCAGGGGGCCTACAATGAGCAGTTCTTC | TRBJ2-1 | NA | TRBV3-1 | TRBD1
CAWSGGRRAEAFF | TGTGCCTGGAGTGGCGGACGTCGGGCTGAAGCTTTCTTT | TRBJ1-1 | few | TRBV30 | NA
CASGAQGTGELFF | TGTGCCAGCGGAGCCCAGGGTACCGGGGAGCTGTTTTTT | TRBJ2-2 | few | TRBV6-5 | NA
CASSGTGNYGYTF | TGTGCCAGCAGTGGCACAGGTAACTATGGCTACACCTTC | TRBJ1-2 | NA | TRBV6-2/TRBV6-3 | NA
CASSLGPPVYEQYF | TGTGCCAGCAGCTTAGGCCCTCCAGTCTACGAGCAGTACTTC | TRBJ2-7 | many | TRBV7-9 | NA
CASSPPPVHNEQFF | TGTGCCAGCAGCCCTCCCCCAGTTCACAATGAGCAGTTCTTC | TRBJ2-1 | many | TRBV7-9 | NA
CASNPGLAPQETQYF | TGTGCCAGCAACCCGGGACTAGCGCCACAAGAGACCCAGTACTTC | TRBJ2-5 | few | TRBV7-9 | TRBD2
CASSFGRAFF | TGTGCCAGCAGTTTCGGGCGAGCTTTCTTT | TRBJ1-1 | many | TRBV6-5 | NA
CSGGWAETEAFF | TGCAGTGGGGGGTGGGCGGAGACTGAAGCTTTCTTT | TRBJ1-1 | NA | TRBV20-1 | NA
CASSLDLSLAIRYEQYF | TGTGCCAGCAGCTTAGATCTAAGTCTAGCGATTCGCTACGAGCAGTACTTC | TRBJ2-7 | NA | TRBV11-2 | NA
CASSLDPGTEAFF | TGTGCCAGCTCACTGGACCCCGGGACTGAAGCTTTCTTT | TRBJ1-1 | NA | TRBV18 | NA
CASSLALIPSGNTIYF | TGTGCCAGCAGTTTAGCGTTGATACCCTCTGGAAACACCATATATTTT | TRBJ1-3 | few | TRBV12-3/TRBV12-4 | NA
CASSYPAGEAFF | TGTGCCAGCAGTTACCCGGCGGGGGAAGCTTTCTTT | TRBJ1-1 | NA | TRBV6-7 | NA
CSASGGLAGSTDTQYF | TGCAGTGCTTCCGGGGGACTAGCGGGGAGCACAGATACGCAGTATTTT | TRBJ2-3 | few | TRBV20-1 | TRBD2
CASSRGLALAGGGETQYF | TGTGCCAGCAGCCGAGGTCTTGCCCTAGCGGGGGGCGGAGAGACCCAGTACTTC | TRBJ2-5 | many | TRBV4-2 | TRBD2
CASSLSITGELFF | TGTGCCAGCAGCTTAAGCATCACCGGGGAGCTGTTTTTT | TRBJ2-2 | many | TRBV7-2 | NA
CASSLVGQGAYNEQFF | TGTGCCAGCAGCTTAGTGGGACAGGGGGCCTACAATGAGCAGTTCTTC | TRBJ2-1 | NA | TRBV11-2 | TRBD1
CASGRSGQLHNTGELFF | TGTGCTAGTGGCCGATCGGGACAGCTCCACAACACCGGGGAGCTGTTTTTT | TRBJ2-2 | NA | TRBV12-5 | TRBD1
CASSGDFPHEQYF | TGCGCCAGCAGCGGGGACTTCCCCCACGAGCAGTACTTC | TRBJ2-7 | NA | TRBV5-1 | NA
CASSLPGRGLETQYF | TGTGCCAGCAGCCTTCCCGGGCGGGGGCTGGAGACCCAGTACTTC | TRBJ2-5 | few | TRBV12-3/TRBV12-4 | NA
CASSPLSGGRASYEQYF | TGTGCCAGCTCACCACTTTCGGGGGGGAGGGCCTCCTACGAGCAGTACTTC | TRBJ2-7 | NA | TRBV18 | TRBD2
CASSLAGVGEQFF | TGTGCCAGCAGCTTAGCTGGGGTTGGTGAGCAGTTCTTC | TRBJ2-1 | NA | TRBV7-6 | NA